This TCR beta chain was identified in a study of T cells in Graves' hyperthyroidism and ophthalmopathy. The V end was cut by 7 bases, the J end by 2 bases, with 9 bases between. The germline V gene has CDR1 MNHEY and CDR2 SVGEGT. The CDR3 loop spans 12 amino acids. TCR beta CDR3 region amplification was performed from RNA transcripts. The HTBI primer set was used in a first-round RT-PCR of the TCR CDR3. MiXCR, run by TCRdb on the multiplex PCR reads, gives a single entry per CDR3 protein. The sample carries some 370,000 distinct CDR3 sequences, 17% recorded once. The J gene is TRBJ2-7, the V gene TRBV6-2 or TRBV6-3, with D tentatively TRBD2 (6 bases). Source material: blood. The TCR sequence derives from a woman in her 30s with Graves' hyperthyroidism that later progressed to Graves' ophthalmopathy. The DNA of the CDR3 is TGTGCCAGCAAGGAGGGCCCCTACGAGCAGTACTTC. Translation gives CASKEGPYEQYF.